This T cell receptor beta chain was identified in a study of metastatic and nonmetastatic thyroid tumors. TCRdb reassembled clones from the PCR reads with MiXCR. Of 25,000 to 30,000 clones detected, 20% to 30% appear once; the ten largest clones hold 6%. Every patient underwent thyroid surgery untreated. This clone was recorded many times. The CDR3 consists of 15 residues. V lost 3 bases, J lost 2 bases, and 12 bases lay in between. Germline assignment: CDR1 MGHRA and CDR2 YSYEKL. The gene calls are TRBV4-1 and TRBJ2-3; possible D gene TRBD1, 6 bases. Source material: blood. The clonotype was recovered from a female donor with papillary thyroid cancer or a benign thyroid nodule (not recorded which). Some clones in this sample may be carry-over from other donors' samples. For the CDR3, the DNA is TGCGCCAGCAGCCAGGGGACAAGGTCCACAGATACGCAGTATTTT. Translating gives CASSQGTRSTDTQYF.